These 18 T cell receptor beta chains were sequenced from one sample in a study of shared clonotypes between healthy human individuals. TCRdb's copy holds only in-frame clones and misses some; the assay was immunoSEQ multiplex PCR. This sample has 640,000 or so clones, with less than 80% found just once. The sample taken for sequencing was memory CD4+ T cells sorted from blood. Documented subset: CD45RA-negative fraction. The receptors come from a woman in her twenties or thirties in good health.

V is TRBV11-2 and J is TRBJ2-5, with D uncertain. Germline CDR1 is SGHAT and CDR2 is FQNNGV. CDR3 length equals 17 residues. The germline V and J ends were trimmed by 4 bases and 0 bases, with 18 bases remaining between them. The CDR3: CASSSGTRFLYQETQYF. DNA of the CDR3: TGTGCCAGCAGCTCAGGAACCAGATTCCTGTACCAAGAGACCCAGTACTTC.

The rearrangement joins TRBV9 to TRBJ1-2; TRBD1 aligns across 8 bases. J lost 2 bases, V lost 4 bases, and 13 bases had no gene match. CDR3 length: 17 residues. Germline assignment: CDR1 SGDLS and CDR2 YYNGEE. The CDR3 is CASSRPDRGLLNYGYTF. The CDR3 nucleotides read TGTGCCAGCAGCCGACCCGACAGGGGCCTACTGAACTATGGCTACACCTTC.

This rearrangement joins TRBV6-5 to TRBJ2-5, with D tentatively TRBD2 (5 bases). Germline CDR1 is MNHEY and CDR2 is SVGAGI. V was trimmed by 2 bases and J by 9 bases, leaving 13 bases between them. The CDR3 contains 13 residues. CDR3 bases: TGTGCCAGCAGTTACAACGAGGGTTTAGCCCAGTACTTC. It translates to CASSYNEGLAQYF.

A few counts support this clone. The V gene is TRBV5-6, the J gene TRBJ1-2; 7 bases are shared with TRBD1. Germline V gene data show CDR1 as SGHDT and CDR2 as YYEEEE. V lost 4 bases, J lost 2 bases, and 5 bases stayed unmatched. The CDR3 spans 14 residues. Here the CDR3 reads CASSRTTGNYGYTF. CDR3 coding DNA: TGTGCCAGCAGCCGGACGACAGGGAACTATGGCTACACCTTC.

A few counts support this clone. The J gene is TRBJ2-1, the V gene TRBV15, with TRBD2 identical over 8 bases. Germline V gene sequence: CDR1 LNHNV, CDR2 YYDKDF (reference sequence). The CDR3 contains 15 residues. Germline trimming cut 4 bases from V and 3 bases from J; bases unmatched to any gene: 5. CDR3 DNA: TGTGCCACCAGCATTCGTCGGGAGGGCTACAATGAGCAGTTCTTC. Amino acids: CATSIRREGYNEQFF.

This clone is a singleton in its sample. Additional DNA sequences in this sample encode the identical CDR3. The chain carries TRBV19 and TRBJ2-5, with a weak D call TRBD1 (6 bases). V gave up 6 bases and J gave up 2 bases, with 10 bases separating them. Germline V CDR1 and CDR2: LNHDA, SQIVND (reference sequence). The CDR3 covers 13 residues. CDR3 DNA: TGTGCCAGTAGGGGGGCGTCACAAGAGACCCAGTACTTC. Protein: CASRGASQETQYF. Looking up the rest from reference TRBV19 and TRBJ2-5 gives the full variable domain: DGGITQSPKYLFRKEGQNVTLSCEQNLNHDAMYWYRQDPGQGLRLIYYSQIVNDFQKGDIAEGYSVSREKKESFPLTVTSAQKNPTAFYLCASRGASQETQYFGPGTRLLVL.

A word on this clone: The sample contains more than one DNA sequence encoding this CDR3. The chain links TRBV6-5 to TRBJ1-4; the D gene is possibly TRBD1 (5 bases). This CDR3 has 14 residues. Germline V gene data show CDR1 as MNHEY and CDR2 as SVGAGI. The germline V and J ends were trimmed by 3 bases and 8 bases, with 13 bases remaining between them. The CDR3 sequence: CASSYDLRGEKLFF. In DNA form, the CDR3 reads TGTGCCAGCAGTTATGACCTTCGGGGCGAAAAACTGTTTTTT.

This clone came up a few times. DNA of the CDR3: TGTGCCAGCAGCCATGTTAGTGGAGGCGCAGATACGCAGTATTTT. This codes for CASSHVSGGADTQYF. The chain uses TRBV4-2 and TRBJ2-3, with a possible D match to TRBD2 (5 bases). Trimming shortened V by 3 bases and J by 4 bases, and 14 bases separated the two germline ends. Germline V gene lookup returns CDR1 LGHNA and CDR2 YNFKEQ. The CDR3 length is 15 residues.

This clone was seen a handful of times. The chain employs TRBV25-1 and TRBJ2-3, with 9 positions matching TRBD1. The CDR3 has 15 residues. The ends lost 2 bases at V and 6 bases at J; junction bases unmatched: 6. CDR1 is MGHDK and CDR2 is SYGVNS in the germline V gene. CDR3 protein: CASSEDRGGRDTQYF. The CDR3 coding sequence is TGTGCCAGCAGTGAAGACAGGGGGGGCCGTGATACGCAGTATTTT.

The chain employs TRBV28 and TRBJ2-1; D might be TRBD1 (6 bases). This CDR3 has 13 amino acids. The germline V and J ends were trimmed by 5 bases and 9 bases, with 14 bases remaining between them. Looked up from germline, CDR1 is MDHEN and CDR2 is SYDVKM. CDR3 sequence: CASSPQGLSEQFF. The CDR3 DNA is TGTGCCAGCAGTCCCCAGGGGCTTTCTGAGCAGTTCTTC. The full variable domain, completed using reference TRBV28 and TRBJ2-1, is DVKVTQSSRYLVKRTGEKVFLECVQDMDHENMFWYRQDPGLGLRLIYFSYDVKMKEKGDIPEGYSVSREKKERFSLILESASTNQTSMYLCASSPQGLSEQFFGPGTRLTVL.

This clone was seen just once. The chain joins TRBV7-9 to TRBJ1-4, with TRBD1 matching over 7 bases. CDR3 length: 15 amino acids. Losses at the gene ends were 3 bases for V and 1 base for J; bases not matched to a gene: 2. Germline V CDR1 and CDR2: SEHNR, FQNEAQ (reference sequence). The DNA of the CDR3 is TGTGCCAGCAGCTTCGGGGACAGAACTAATGAAAAACTGTTTTTT. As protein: CASSFGDRTNEKLFF.

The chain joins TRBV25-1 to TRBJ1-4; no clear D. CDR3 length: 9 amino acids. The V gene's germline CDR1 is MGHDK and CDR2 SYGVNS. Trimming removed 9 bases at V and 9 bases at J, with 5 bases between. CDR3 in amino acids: CARTQKLFF. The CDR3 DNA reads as TGTGCCAGAACCCAAAAACTGTTTTTT. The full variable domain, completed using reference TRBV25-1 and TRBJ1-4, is EADIYQTPRYLVIGTGKKITLECSQTMGHDKMYWYQQDPGMELHLIHYSYGVNSTEKGDLSSESTVSRIRTEHFPLTLESARPSHTSQYLCARTQKLFFGSGTQLSVL.

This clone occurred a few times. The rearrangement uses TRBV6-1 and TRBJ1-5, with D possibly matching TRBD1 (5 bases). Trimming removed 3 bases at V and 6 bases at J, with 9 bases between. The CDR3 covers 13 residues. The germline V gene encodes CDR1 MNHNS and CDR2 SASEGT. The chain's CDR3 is CASSDLGVQPQHF. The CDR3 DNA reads TGTGCCAGCAGTGACTTGGGGGTTCAGCCCCAGCATTTT.

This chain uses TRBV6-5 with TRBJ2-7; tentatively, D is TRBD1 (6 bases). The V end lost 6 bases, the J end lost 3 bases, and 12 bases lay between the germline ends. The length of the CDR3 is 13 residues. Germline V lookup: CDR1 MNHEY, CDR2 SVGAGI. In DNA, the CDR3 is TGTGCCAGCAGCAGAGACAGGTACTACGAGCAGTACTTC. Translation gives CASSRDRYYEQYF.

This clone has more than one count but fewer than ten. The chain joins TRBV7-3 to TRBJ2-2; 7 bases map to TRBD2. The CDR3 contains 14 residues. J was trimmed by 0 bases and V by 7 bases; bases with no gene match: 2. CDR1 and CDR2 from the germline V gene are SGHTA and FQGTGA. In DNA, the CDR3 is TGTGCCAGCAAACTAGCGTCGAACACCGGGGAGCTGTTTTTT. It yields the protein CASKLASNTGELFF.

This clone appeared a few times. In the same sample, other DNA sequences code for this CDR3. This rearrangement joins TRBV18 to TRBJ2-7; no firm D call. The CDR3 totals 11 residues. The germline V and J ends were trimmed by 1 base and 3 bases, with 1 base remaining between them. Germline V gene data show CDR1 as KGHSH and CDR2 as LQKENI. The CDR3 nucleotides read TGTGCCAGCTCACCACGCTACGAGCAGTACTTC. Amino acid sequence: CASSPRYEQYF.

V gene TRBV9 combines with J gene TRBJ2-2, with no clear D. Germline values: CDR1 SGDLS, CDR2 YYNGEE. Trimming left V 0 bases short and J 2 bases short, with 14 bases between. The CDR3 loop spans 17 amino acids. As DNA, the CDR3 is TGTGCCAGCAGCGTAGGTTTGACTCGAACCAACACCGGGGAGCTGTTTTTT. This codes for CASSVGLTRTNTGELFF.

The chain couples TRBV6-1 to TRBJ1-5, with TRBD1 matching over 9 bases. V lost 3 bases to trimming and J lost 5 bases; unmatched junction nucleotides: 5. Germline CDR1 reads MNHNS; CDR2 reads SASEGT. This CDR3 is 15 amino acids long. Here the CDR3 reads CASSEDRGVYQPQHF. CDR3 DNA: TGTGCCAGCAGTGAGGACAGGGGAGTGTATCAGCCCCAGCATTTT.